This paragraph reports one TCR beta chain. Its antigen remains unidentified. Assay: immunoSEQ multiplex PCR; the TCRdb copy retains only in-frame clones and omits some. The sample yields more than 95,000 clones, around 88% seen once. The data stem from a study of T cell responses to AZD1222 COVID-19 vaccine. In the study overall: Pooled together were second doses at about 4 or about 12 weeks. Overall study findings and caveats: Recipients of two AZD1222 doses showed rising Spike-specific TCR breadth and depth. Dominant at 160-218 and 743-854, vaccine-associated CD4 TCRs also spanned spike. Donor demographics were predominantly white British with a female majority; clonal diversity may be underestimated.

With 3 bases removed from V and 6 bases from J, the gap between germline ends came to 10 bases. Germline V gene lookup returns CDR1 MNHEY and CDR2 SMNVEV (reference sequence). The CDR3 has 13 amino acids. The chain carries TRBV27 and TRBJ2-3; no clear D gene. Sample: peripheral blood, taken on day 0 of AZD1222 vaccination. This receptor was obtained from an adult in good health. This CDR3 is CASSFLSGDTQYF. The DNA for the CDR3 is TGTGCCAGCAGTTTCCTCTCTGGTGATACGCAGTATTTT.